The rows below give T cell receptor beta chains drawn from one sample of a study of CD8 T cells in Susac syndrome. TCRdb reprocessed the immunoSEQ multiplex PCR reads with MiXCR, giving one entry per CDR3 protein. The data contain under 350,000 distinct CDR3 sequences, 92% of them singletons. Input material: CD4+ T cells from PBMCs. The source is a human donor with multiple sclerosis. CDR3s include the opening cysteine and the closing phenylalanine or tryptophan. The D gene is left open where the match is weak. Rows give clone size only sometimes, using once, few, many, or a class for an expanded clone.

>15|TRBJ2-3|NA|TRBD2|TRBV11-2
TGTGCCAGCAGCCTAATAGCGGGGGCCAGGGATACGCAGTATTTT
CASSLIAGARDTQYF
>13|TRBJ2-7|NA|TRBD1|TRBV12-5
TGTGCTAGTGGCCCCGGGACAGTATACGAGCAGTACTTC
CASGPGTVYEQYF
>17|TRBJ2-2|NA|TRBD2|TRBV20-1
TGCAGTGCTAAACAGGTCACTAGCGGGAGGGGCACCGGGGAGCTGTTTTTT
CSAKQVTSGRGTGELFF
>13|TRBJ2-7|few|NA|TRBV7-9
TGTGCCAGCAGCTTAGCAGGGGATAGCGAGCAGTACTTC
CASSLAGDSEQYF
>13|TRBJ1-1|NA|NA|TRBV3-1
TGTGCCAGCAGCCTGATGGTGGACACTGAAGCTTTCTTT
CASSLMVDTEAFF
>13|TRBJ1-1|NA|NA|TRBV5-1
TGCGCCAGCAGCTTAACCTCTCGCACTGAAGCTTTCTTT
CASSLTSRTEAFF
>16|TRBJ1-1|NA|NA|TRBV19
TGTGCCAGTAGCAGGGTCGCGGGAATGGTGAACACTGAAGCTTTCTTT
CASSRVAGMVNTEAFF
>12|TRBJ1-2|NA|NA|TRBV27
TGTGCCAGCAGTTCCGCCGTTAGTGGCTACACCTTC
CASSSAVSGYTF
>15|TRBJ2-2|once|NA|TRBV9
TGTGCCAGCAGCGTGGGGTGGATGGAGAGCGGGGAGCTGTTTTTT
CASSVGWMESGELFF
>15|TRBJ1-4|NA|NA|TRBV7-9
TGTGCCAGCAGCCCCTCGGCGAGAAGTAATGAAAAACTGTTTTTT
CASSPSARSNEKLFF
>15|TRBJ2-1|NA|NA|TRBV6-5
TGTGCCAGCAGTTCCTCGGCGGTGGTACGGATTGAGCAGTTCTTC
CASSSSAVVRIEQFF
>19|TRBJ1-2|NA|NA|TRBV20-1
TGCAGTGCTAGGACCGGGGTCGTGCAGGGCCCCTATAGATACTATGGCTACACCTTC
CSARTGVVQGPYRYYGYTF
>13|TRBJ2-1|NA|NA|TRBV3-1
TGTGCCAGCAGCCCCACGAGGGGAGGTGAGCAGTTCTTC
CASSPTRGGEQFF
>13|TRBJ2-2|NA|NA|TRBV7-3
TGTGCCAGCAGCGGGGTGAACACCGGGGAGCTGTTTTTT
CASSGVNTGELFF
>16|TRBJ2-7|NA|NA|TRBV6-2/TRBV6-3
TGTGCCAGCAGTTATGCGGCGGCCCCAGCTCGGTACGAGCAGTACTTC
CASSYAAAPARYEQYF
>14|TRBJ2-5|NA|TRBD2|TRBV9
TGTGCCAGCAGCGTAGTAGCGGGGGTTGAGACCCAGTACTTC
CASSVVAGVETQYF
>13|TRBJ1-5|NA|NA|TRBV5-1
TGCGCCAGCAGTGCGGGGGGATCTCAGCCCCAGCATTTT
CASSAGGSQPQHF
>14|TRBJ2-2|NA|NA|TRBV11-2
TGTGCCAGCAGCTTTTCAGGGAAGACCGGGGAGCTGTTTTTT
CASSFSGKTGELFF
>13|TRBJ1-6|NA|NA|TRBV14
TGTGCCAGCAGCCAAACCACCTATTCACCCCTCCACTTT
CASSQTTYSPLHF
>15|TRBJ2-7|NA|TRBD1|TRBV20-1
TGCAGTGCTCAGCTTCTACAGGGGATTTCCTACGAGCAGTACTTC
CSAQLLQGISYEQYF
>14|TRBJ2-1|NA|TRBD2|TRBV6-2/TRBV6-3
TGTGCCAGCAGTTACTCGGGGGGGTCCAATGAGCAGTTCTTC
CASSYSGGSNEQFF
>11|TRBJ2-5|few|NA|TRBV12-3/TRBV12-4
TGTGCCAGCAGTTTTTTAGAGACCCAGTACTTC
CASSFLETQYF
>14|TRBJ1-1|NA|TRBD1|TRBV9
TGTGCCAGCAGCGTAATTCCCGGACAGGATGAAGCTTTCTTT
CASSVIPGQDEAFF
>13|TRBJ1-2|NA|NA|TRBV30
TGTGCCTGGAATATAGTGTTTAACTATGGCTACACCTTC
CAWNIVFNYGYTF
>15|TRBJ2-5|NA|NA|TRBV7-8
TGTGCCAGCAGCCGCGTTGGGGGGCCGGGGGAGACCCAGTACTTC
CASSRVGGPGETQYF
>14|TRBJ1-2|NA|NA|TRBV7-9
TGTGCCAGCAGCTCCCGGACAGAAGACTATGGCTACACCTTC
CASSSRTEDYGYTF
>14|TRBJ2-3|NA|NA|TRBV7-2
TGTGCCAGCAGCTTTACAAGAACCACAGATACGCAGTATTTT
CASSFTRTTDTQYF
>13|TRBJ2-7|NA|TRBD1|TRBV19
TGTGCCAGTAGACCGGGACAGGACTACGAGCAGTACTTC
CASRPGQDYEQYF
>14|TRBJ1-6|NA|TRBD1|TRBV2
TGTGCCAGCATGGGGCGGGACAGTTGGTCACCCCTCCACTTT
CASMGRDSWSPLHF
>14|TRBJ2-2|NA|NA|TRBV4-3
TGCGCCAGCCGGCAAAGGGGTCGGACCGGGGAGCTGTTTTTT
CASRQRGRTGELFF
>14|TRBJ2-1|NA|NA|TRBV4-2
TGTGCCAGCAGCCAAGATGGGACCCACTATGAGCAGTTCTTC
CASSQDGTHYEQFF
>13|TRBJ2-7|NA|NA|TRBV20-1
TGCAGTGCCAGGACAGAAAGGGGAGTGGGGCAGTACTTC
CSARTERGVGQYF
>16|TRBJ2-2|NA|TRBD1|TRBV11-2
TGTGCCAGCAGCCAACGCCCGGACAGGGCTACCGGGGAGCTGTTTTTT
CASSQRPDRATGELFF
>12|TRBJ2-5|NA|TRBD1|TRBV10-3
TGTGCCATCAGTGACAGGGGGGAGACCCAGTACTTC
CAISDRGETQYF
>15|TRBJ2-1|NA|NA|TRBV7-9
TGTGCCAGCAGCTTAGGGGCGGGAATGTACAATGAGCAGTTCTTC
CASSLGAGMYNEQFF
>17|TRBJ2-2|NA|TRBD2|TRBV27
TGTGCCAGCAGTTTATTAAGCCTAGCGGGACACACCGGGGAGCTGTTTTTT
CASSLLSLAGHTGELFF
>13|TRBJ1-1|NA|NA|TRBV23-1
TGCGCCAGCAGTCAGGGTTCGAACACTGAAGCTTTCTTT
CASSQGSNTEAFF
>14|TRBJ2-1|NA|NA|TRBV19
TGTGCCAGTAGTATAGTGAGCGGTTACAATGAGCAGTTCTTC
CASSIVSGYNEQFF
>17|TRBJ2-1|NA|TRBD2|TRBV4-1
TGCGCCAGCAGCCAAGGCCTCCTAGCGGGATATTCGAATGAGCAGTTCTTC
CASSQGLLAGYSNEQFF
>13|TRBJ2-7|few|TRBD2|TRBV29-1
TGCAGCGTTGTGACGGGAGGGGGCTACGAGCAGTACTTC
CSVVTGGGYEQYF
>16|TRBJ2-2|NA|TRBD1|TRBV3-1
TGTGCCAGCAGCCGGACAGGGGGCGAAAACACCGGGGAGCTGTTTTTT
CASSRTGGENTGELFF
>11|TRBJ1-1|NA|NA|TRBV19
TGTGCCAGTAGTCTACAGGGAGGAGCTTTCTTT
CASSLQGGAFF
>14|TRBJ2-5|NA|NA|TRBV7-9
TGTGCCAGCAGCGCGGGACAGCCCCAAGAGACCCAGTACTTC
CASSAGQPQETQYF
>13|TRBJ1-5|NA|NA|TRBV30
TGTGCCTGGACTGGGACGGACTTAGGGACCCAGCATTTT
CAWTGTDLGTQHF
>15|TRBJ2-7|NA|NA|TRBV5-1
TGCGCCAGCAGCTTGGACGGCCAGGTCTCCTACGAGCAGTACTTC
CASSLDGQVSYEQYF
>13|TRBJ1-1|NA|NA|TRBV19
TGTGCCAGTAGCGACCTCCGGGACACTGAAGCTTTCTTT
CASSDLRDTEAFF
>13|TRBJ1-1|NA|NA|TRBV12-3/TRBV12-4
TGTGCCAGCAGACCGACAGTTAACACTGAAGCTTTCTTT
CASRPTVNTEAFF
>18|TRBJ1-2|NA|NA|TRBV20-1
TGCAGTGCTAGAGAAAATTTTGGAGACCTTAACACGGGCTCCGGCTACACCTTC
CSARENFGDLNTGSGYTF
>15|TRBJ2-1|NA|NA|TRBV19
TGTGCCAGTAGTCCCGGGACTCATTCCTACAATGAGCAGTTCTTC
CASSPGTHSYNEQFF
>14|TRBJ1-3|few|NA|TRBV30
TGTGCCTGGAGTGAGGGGCGCTCTGGAAACACCATATATTTT
CAWSEGRSGNTIYF
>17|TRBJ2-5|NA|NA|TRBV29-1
TGCAGCGTTGAAGTAGTATCGGGAGGCGTACAGGGTGGGACCCAGTACTTC
CSVEVVSGGVQGGTQYF
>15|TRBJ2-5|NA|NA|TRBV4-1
TGCGCCAGCAGCCAACCAGCGAGGATGAAGGAGACCCAGTACTTC
CASSQPARMKETQYF
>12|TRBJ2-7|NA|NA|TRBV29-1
TGCAGCGTTGAAGATCACCGGGACGAGCAGTACTTC
CSVEDHRDEQYF